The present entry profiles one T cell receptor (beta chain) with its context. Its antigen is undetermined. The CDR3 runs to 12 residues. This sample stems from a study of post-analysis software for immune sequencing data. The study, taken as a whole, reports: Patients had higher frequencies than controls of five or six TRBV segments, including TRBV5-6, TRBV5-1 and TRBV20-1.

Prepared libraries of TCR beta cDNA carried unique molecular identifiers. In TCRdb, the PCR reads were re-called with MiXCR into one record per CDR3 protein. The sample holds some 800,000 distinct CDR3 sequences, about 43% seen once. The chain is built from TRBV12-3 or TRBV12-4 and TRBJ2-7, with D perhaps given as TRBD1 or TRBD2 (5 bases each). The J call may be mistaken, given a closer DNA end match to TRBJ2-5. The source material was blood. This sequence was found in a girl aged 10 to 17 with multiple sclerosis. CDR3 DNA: TGTGCCAGCAGGGGGCGGGAAGAGACCCAGTACTTC. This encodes CASRGREETQYF.